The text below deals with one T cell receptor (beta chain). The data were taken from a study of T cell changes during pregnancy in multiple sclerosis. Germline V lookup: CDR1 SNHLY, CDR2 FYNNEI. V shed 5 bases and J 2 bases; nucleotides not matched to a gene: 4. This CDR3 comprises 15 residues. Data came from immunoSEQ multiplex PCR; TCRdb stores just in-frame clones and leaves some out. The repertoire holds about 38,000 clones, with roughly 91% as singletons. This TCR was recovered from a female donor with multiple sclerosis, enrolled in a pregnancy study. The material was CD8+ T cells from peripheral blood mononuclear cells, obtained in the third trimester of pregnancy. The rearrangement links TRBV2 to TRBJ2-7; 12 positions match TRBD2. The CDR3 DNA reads TGTGCCAGCAGTCGGACTAGCGGGGAAGCCTACGAGCAGTACTTC. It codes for CASSRTSGEAYEQYF.